This TCR beta chain is from a study of OX40 agonist ivuxolimab in advanced cancers. Looking at the study overall: Partial responses occurred in Three dose-escalation patients, one with hepatocellular carcinoma and two with cutaneous melanoma. Findings and limits, study-wide: Compared with others, partial responders at 0.1-3.0 mg/kg displayed clonal expansion among the lowest. Averaging showed that CD8+ T cells had more expanded clones than CD4+ did.

The CDR3 consists of 16 residues. The germline CDR1 and CDR2 sequences are MNHNY and SVGAGI (reference sequence). The J segment lost 3 bases and the V segment lost 0 bases, leaving 5 bases of the junction unmatched. Sampling of blood occurred at baseline, cycle 4 day 1, and cycle 7 day 1. Data came from immunoSEQ multiplex PCR; TCRdb stores just in-frame clones and leaves some out. The data hold approximately 100,000 clones, with approximately 85% observed a single time. A remark on this clone: The antigen is not known.

The receptor was derived from an adult with an advanced solid tumor such as melanoma, head and neck, liver or kidney cancer. The chain carries TRBV6-6 and TRBJ2-1, with 7 bases aligning to TRBD2. Material: CD4+ or CD8+ T cells sorted from blood, obtained in a trial of the OX40 agonist ivuxolimab. The CDR3 DNA reads TGTGCCAGCAGTTACTCATTGGGGAGGGGCTACAATGAGCAGTTCTTC. It codes for CASSYSLGRGYNEQFF.